This T cell receptor (beta chain) was captured in a study of cytomegalovirus exposure and HLA in healthy donors. Use of 60 Vbeta and 13 Jbeta primers characterized the PCR. Sequencing was performed with immunoSEQ multiplex PCR; in TCRdb, only in-frame clones are kept and a portion is missing. The profile shows 210,000 or so clones, around 89% of them singletons. Trimming cost V 6 bases and J 7 bases; bases outside gene matches: 6. Germline assignment: CDR1 MNHEY and CDR2 SVGAGI. The CDR3 spans 15 residues. The sequence came from a woman aged 18-30 years in good health and CMV-seronegative. The material sequenced was PBMCs. The rearrangement uses TRBV6-5 and TRBJ2-1, with TRBD2 matching 13 bases. Written as DNA, the CDR3 is TGTGCCAGCAGCCCAGGACTAGCGGGAGTTAATGAGCAGTTCTTC. It codes for CASSPGLAGVNEQFF.